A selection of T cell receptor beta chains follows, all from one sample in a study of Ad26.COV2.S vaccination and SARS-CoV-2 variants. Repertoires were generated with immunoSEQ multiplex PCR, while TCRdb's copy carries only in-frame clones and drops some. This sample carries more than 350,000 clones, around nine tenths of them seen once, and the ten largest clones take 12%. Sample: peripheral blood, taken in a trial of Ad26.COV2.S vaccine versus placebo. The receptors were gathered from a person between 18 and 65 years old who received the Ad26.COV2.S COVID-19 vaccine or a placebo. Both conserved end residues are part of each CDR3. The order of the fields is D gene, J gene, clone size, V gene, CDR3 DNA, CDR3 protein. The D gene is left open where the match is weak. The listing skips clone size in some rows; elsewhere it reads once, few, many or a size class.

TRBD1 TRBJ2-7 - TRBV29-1 TGCAGCGTAGCTCCCTTCACAGGGGGCGAGCAGTACTTC CSVAPFTGGEQYF
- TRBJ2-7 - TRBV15 TGTGCCACCAGCAGTGGTGCAGTTGTACCCTACGAGCAGTACTTC CATSSGAVVPYEQYF
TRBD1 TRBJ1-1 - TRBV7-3 TGTGCCAGCAGCTTGTCAGGACAGGGCCACACTGAAGCTTTCTTT CASSLSGQGHTEAFF
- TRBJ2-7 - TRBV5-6 TGTGCCAGCAGCTTGGCCGGCAGAGCCTACGAGCAGTACTTC CASSLAGRAYEQYF
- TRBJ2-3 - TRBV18 TGTGCCAGCTCACCGAGCTATAGCGGCCAAGATACGCAGTATTTT CASSPSYSGQDTQYF
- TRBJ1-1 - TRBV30 TGTGCCTGGAGTCTAGGCAGCAGGAACACTGAAGCTTTCTTT CAWSLGSRNTEAFF
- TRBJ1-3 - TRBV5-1 TGCGCCAGCAGCTTGTGGGGCTCTGGAAACACCATATATTTT CASSLWGSGNTIYF
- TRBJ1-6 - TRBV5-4 TGTGCCAGCAGCGAAGCTGGGGACCGATATTCACCCCTCCACTTT CASSEAGDRYSPLHF
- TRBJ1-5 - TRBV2 TGTGCCAGCAGTGGGGTAACGACTAAGCCCCAGCATTTT CASSGVTTKPQHF
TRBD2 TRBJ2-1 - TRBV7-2 TGTGCCAGCAGCTTAGTAGGGACTAGCGGACAACAATACAATGAGCAGTTCTTC CASSLVGTSGQQYNEQFF
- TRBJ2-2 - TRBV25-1 TGTGCCAGCAGTGTTAACAGGGTGAACACCGGGGAGCTGTTTTTT CASSVNRVNTGELFF
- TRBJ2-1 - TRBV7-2 TGTGCCAGCAGCTTAGGGGGCCCGTCCTACAATGAGCAGTTCTTC CASSLGGPSYNEQFF
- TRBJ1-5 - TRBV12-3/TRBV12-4 TGTGCCAGCAGTTTATCAATAAATCAGCCCCAGCATTTT CASSLSINQPQHF
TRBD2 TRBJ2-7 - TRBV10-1 TGCGCCAGCAGTGAACTAGCGACGAACGAGCAGTACTTC CASSELATNEQYF
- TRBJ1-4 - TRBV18 TGTGCCAGCTCACCGAGTCCAACTAATGAAAAACTGTTTTTT CASSPSPTNEKLFF
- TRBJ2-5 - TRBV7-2 TGTGCCAGCAGCTTAGTCCTCCCAGAGACCCAGTACTTC CASSLVLPETQYF
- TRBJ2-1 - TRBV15 TGTGCCACCAGCAGAGATAGGACAGAAAATGAGCAGTTCTTC CATSRDRTENEQFF
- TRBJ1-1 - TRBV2 TGTGCCAGCAGTGAAGGGGTTTACACTGAAGCTTTCTTT CASSEGVYTEAFF
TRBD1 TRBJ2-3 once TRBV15 TGTGCCACCAGCAGAGTGACAGGGTCGACAGATACGCAGTATTTT CATSRVTGSTDTQYF
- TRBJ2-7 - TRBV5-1 TGCGCCAGCAGCTCCGGACACTCCTCCTACGAGCAGTACTTC CASSSGHSSYEQYF
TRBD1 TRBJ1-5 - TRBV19 TGTGCCAGTAGTCTCCAGGGGGCCCCCAATCAGCCCCAGCATTTT CASSLQGAPNQPQHF
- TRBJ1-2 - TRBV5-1 TGCGCCAGCAGCTTGGATCCGGCTTGGGGCTACACCTTC CASSLDPAWGYTF
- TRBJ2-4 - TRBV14 TGTGCCAGCAGCCAAGTTCACGGCGGGCTTCAGTACTTC CASSQVHGGLQYF
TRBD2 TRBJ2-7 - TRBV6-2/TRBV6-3 TGTGCCAGCAGTACACCCCGATTGACTAGCGGGAGTCGCGACGAGCAGTACTTC CASSTPRLTSGSRDEQYF
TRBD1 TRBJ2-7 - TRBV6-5 TGTGCCAGCAGGGGCAGGGGGCCTTACGAGCAGTACTTC CASRGRGPYEQYF
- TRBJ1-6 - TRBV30 TGTGCCTGGAGTACACAGGGTTCCTATAATTCACCCCTCCACTTT CAWSTQGSYNSPLHF
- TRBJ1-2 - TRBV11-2 TGTGCCAGCACCCAGGGCTTGGTCCACGATGTAATAAACTATGGCTACACCTTC CASTQGLVHDVINYGYTF
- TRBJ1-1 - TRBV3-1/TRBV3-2 TGTGCCAGCAGCCAAGGTCAGGGCACTGAAGCTTTCTTT CASSQGQGTEAFF
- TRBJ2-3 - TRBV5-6 TGTGCCAGCAGCTTAATAATGGATCGCACAGATACGCAGTATTTT CASSLIMDRTDTQYF
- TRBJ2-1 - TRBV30 TGTGCCTGGAGTGTACATTCCGAGAATGAGCAGTTCTTC CAWSVHSENEQFF
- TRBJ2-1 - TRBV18 TGTGCCAGCTCACCACCGTATAATGGGGCCCCCAATGAGCAGTTCTTC CASSPPYNGAPNEQFF
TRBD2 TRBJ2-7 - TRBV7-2 TGTGCCAGCAGCCAGAGGGTTAGGGAGGGAACCTACGAGCAGTACTTC CASSQRVREGTYEQYF
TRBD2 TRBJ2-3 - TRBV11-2 TGTGCCAGCAGCTTAGATAGGACTAGCGGGGCTCATACGCAGTATTTT CASSLDRTSGAHTQYF
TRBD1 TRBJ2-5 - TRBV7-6 TGTGCCAGCAGCTTAGGGACAGGGTCACTGGGGTACCAAGAGACCCAGTACTTC CASSLGTGSLGYQETQYF
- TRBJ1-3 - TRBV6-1 TGTGCCAGCAGTGAAGTCCAGGGCATCTCTGGAAACACCATATATTTT CASSEVQGISGNTIYF
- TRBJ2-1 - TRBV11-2 TGTGCCAGCAGCTCTCTGACCAGTCCTCGGGATAATGAGCAGTTCTTC CASSSLTSPRDNEQFF
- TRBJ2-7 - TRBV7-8 TGTGCCAGCAGCCTACTAGCTTCCTACGAGCAGTACTTC CASSLLASYEQYF
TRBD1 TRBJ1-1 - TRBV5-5 TGTGCCAGCAGCCTGACAGGGTTCATCGCCACTGAAGCTTTCTTT CASSLTGFIATEAFF
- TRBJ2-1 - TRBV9 TGTGCCAGCAGCTCCCGGACAGGGGTGTCTAGCGGGAGAAGGAATGAGCAGTTCTTC CASSSRTGVSSGRRNEQFF
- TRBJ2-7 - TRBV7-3 TGTGCCAGCAGCTTAGGGGGAGGATCCTACGAGCAGTACTTC CASSLGGGSYEQYF
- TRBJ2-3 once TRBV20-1 TGCAGTGCCTCATTTCCAGATACGCAGTATTTT CSASFPDTQYF
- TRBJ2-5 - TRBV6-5 TGTGCCACCACTTGGGACAACCAAGAGACCCAGTACTTC CATTWDNQETQYF
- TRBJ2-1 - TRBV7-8 TGTGCCAGCAGCTTATCGGCAGGAGGGATTCACGGTAATGAGCAGTTCTTC CASSLSAGGIHGNEQFF
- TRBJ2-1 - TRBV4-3 TGCGCCAGCAGCCACGTTTCTAGCGCATTTTACAATGAGCAGTTCTTC CASSHVSSAFYNEQFF